This T cell receptor (beta chain) came from a study of radiotherapy plus CTLA-4 blockade in lung cancer. Overall study: Objective responses arose in around a sixth of patients, and 31% experienced disease control.

This clone was observed a handful of times. Some clones are missing from TCRdb's copy, which holds only in-frame ones; the method was immunoSEQ multiplex PCR. The sample holds about 38,000 clones, about three quarters seen once. Those with chemo-refractory metastatic non-small-cell lung cancer were treated with focal radiation combined with CTLA-4 blockade using ipilimumab. The CDR3 is 14 residues long. The ends were cut back, 4 bases at V and 7 bases at J, with 14 bases in the middle. Germline CDR1 reads SGHNT; CDR2 reads YYREEE (reference sequence). The sample in question was peripheral blood, obtained from a patient treated with radiotherapy plus ipilimumab. This chain links TRBV5-4 with TRBJ2-2; D is unclear. The clonotype was recovered from a human donor with non-small cell lung cancer who had stable disease on radiotherapy plus ipilimumab. This chain's CDR3 is CASSPPGTDGELFF. The CDR3 nucleotides are TGTGCCAGCAGCCCCCCGGGTACTGACGGGGAGCTGTTTTTT.